This T cell receptor beta chain appears in the sequencing data of a study of T cell responses to AZD1222 COVID-19 vaccine. Overall study findings and caveats: Every sample of the repertoires postdated the peak T cell response. Per reports, nearly half of all spike-specific TCRs target regions that are unmutated in variants.

This clone has a single count. Its antigen is not identified. The table came from immunoSEQ multiplex PCR; TCRdb's copy has only in-frame clones and leaves some out. The sample lists around 150,000 clones, 88% occurring once. The CDR3 consists of 14 residues. Trimming pared 1 base from V and 5 bases from J, leaving 9 bases between. Germline CDR1 SGHNT, CDR2 YENEEA. The sequencing here drew on peripheral blood, taken on day 0 of AZD1222 vaccination. The V and J genes are TRBV11-3 and TRBJ2-1; D may be TRBD1 (6 bases). The origin of this receptor is an adult in good health. The DNA of the CDR3 is TGTGCCAGCAGCTTAGGCAGGGGTAACAATGAGCAGTTCTTC. It specifies CASSLGRGNNEQFF.